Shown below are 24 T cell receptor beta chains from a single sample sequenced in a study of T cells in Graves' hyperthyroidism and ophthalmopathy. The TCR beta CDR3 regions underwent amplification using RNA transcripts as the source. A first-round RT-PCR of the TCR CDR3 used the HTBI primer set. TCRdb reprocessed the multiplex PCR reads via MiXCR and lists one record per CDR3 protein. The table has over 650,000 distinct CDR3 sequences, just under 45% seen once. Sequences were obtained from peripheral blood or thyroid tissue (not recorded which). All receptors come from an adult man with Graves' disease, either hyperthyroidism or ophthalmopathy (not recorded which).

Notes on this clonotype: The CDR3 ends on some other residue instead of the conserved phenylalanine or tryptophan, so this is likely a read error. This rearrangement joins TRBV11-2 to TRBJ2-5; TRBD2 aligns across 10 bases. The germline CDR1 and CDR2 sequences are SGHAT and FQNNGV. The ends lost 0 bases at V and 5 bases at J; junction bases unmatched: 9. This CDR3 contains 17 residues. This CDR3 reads CASSLDRLAGARETQYS. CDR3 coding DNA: TGTGCCAGCAGCTTAGATCGTCTAGCGGGAGCTCGGGAGACCCAGTACTCC.

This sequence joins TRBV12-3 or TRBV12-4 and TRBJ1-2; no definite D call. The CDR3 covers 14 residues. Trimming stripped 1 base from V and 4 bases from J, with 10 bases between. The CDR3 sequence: CASSLGMTSYGYTF. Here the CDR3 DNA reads TGTGCCAGCAGTTTAGGAATGACAAGCTATGGCTACACCTTC.

CDR3 protein: CATSESGNEKLFF. The CDR3 DNA sequence: TGTGCCACCAGCGAATCAGGGAATGAAAAACTGTTTTTT. V is TRBV15 and J is TRBJ1-4; D perhaps matches TRBD1 (5 bases). This CDR3 contains 13 residues. Germline assignment: CDR1 LNHNV and CDR2 YYDKDF (reference sequence). V lost 5 bases and J 5 bases, leaving 9 bases between the germline ends.

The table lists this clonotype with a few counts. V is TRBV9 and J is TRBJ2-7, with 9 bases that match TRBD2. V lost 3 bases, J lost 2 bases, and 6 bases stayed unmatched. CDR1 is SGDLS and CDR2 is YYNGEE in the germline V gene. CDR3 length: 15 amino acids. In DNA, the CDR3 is TGTGCCAGCAGCGGTAGCGGGAGCGCCGCCTACGAGCAGTACTTC. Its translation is CASSGSGSAAYEQYF.

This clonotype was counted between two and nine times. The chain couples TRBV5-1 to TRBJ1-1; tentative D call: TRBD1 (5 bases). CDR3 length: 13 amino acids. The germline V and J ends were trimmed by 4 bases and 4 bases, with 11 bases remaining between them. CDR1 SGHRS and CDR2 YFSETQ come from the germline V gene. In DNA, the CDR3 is TGCGCCAGCAGCCGGGACCTCCCCACTGAAGCTTTCTTT. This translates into CASSRDLPTEAFF.

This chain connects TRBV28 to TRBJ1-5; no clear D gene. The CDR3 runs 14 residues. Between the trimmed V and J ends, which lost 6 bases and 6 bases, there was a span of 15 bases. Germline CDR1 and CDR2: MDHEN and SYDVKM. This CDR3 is CASRAPGGIQPQHF. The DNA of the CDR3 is TGTGCCAGCAGGGCGCCAGGTGGTATTCAGCCCCAGCATTTT.

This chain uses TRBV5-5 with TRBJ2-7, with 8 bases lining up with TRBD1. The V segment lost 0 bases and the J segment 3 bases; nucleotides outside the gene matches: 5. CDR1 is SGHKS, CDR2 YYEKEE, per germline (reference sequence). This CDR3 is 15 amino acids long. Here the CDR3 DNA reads TGTGCCAGCAGCTTGGAGATGACAGGGGTCTACGAGCAGTACTTC. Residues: CASSLEMTGVYEQYF.

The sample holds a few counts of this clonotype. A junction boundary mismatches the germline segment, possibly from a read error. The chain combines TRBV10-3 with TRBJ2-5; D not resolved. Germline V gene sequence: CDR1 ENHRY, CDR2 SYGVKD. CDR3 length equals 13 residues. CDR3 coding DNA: TGTGCCAGCAGTCTTGACAACCAAGAGACCCAGTACTTC. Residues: CASSLDNQETQYF.

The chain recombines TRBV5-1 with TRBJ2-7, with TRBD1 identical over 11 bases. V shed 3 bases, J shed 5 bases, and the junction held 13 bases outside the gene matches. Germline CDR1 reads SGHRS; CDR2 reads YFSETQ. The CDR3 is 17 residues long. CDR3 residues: CASSSPPPGQGDNEQYF. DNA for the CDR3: TGCGCCAGCAGCTCGCCGCCTCCGGGACAGGGGGACAACGAGCAGTACTTC. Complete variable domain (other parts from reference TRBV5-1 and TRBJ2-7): KAGVTQTPRYLIKTRGQQVTLSCSPISGHRSVSWYQQTPGQGLQFLFEYFSETQRNKGNFPGRFSGRQFSNSRSEMNVSTLELGDSALYLCASSSPPPGQGDNEQYFGPGTRLTVT.

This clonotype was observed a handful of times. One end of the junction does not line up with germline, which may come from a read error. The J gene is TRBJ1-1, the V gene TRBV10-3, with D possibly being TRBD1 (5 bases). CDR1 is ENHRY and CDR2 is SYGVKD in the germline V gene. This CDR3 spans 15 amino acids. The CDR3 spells CASSYSTGLNTEAFF. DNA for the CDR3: TGTGCCAGCAGTTACTCTACAGGACTTAACACTGAAGCTTTCTTT.

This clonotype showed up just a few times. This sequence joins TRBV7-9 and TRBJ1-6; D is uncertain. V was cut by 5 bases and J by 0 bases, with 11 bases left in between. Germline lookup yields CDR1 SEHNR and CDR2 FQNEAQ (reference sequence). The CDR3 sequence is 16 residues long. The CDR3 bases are TGTGCCAGCAGCAAGGACGGGAGCTCCTATAATTCACCCCTCCACTTT. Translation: CASSKDGSSYNSPLHF.

The CDR3 sequence is CASSFGTGGGANVLTF. CDR3 sequence (DNA): TGTGCCAGCAGTTTCGGGACAGGGGGTGGGGCCAACGTCCTGACTTTC. V and J are TRBV2 and TRBJ2-6; 11 bases agree with TRBD1. The CDR3 sequence is 16 residues long. V trimming: 5 bases; J trimming: 3 bases; junction bases outside the gene matches: 3. The germline CDR1 and CDR2 sequences are SNHLY and FYNNEI.

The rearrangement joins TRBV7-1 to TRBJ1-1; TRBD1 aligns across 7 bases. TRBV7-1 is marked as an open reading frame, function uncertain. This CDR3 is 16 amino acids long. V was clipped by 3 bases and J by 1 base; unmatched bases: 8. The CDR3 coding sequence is TGTGCCAGCAGCTCCCTACAGGGGTCAACGAACACTGAAGCTTTCTTT. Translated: CASSSLQGSTNTEAFF.

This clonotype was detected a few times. CDR3 residues: CASSSSGTSYGYTF. As DNA, the CDR3 is TGTGCCAGCAGCTCTTCCGGGACCTCCTATGGCTACACCTTC. The gene calls are TRBV7-2 and TRBJ1-2; a possible D gene is TRBD1 (5 bases). V was trimmed by 4 bases and J by 4 bases, leaving 13 bases between them. The CDR3 sequence is 14 residues long. Germline V gene lookup returns CDR1 SGHTA and CDR2 FQGNSA.

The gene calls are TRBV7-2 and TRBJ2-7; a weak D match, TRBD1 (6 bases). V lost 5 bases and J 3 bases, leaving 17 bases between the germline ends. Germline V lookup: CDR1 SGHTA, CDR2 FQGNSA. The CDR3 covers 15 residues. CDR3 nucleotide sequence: TGTGCCAGCAGCATGACAGGTCCGTGGGGCTACGAGCAGTACTTC. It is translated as CASSMTGPWGYEQYF.

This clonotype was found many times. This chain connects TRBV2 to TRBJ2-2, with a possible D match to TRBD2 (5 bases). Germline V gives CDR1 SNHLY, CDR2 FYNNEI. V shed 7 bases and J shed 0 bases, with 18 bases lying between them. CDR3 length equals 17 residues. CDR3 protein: CASTGDPAGANTGELFF. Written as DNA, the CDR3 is TGTGCCAGCACCGGGGATCCTGCCGGGGCGAACACCGGGGAGCTGTTTTTT.

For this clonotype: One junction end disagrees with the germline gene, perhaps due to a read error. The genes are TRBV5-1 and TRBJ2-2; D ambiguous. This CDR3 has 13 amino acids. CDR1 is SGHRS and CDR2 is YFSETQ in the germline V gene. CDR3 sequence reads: CASSLHNTGELFF. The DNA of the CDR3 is TGTGCCAGCAGCCTACACAACACCGGGGAGCTGTTTTTT.

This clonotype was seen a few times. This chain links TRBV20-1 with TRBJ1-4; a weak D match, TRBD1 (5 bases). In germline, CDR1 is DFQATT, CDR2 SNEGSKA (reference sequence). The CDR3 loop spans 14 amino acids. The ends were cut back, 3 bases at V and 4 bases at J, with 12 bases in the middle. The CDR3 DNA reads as TGCAGTGCTAGGTTCAGGGCGGTTAATGAAAAACTGTTTTTT. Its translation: CSARFRAVNEKLFF.

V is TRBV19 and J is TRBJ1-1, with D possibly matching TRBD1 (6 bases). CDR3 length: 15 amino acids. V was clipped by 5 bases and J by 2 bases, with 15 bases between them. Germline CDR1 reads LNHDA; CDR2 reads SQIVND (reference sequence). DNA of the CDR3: TGTGCCAGTAGTCCCGAGGGGGTTATCAACACTGAAGCTTTCTTT. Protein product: CASSPEGVINTEAFF.

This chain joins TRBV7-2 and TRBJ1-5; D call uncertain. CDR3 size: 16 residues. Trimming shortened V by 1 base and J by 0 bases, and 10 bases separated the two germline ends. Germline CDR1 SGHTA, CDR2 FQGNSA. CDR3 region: CASSLGSLYSNQPQHF. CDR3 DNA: TGTGCCAGCAGCTTAGGATCGCTTTATAGCAATCAGCCCCAGCATTTT.

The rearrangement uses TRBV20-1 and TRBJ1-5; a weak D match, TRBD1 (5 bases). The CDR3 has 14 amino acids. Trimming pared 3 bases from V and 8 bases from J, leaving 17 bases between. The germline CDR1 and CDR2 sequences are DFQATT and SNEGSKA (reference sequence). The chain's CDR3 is CSASSRDLVEPQHF. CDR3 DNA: TGCAGTGCTAGCAGCAGGGATCTGGTAGAGCCCCAGCATTTT.

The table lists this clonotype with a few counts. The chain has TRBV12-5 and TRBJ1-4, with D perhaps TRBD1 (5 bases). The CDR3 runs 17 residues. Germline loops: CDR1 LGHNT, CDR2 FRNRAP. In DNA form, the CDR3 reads TGTGCCAGCAGCTTAGTGGGAGAGGGGACAACTAATGAAAAACTGTTTTTT. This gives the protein CASSLVGEGTTNEKLFF.

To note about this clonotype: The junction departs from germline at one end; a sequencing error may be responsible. CDR3 region: CASSQYRGIDQPQRF. The CDR3 DNA follows: TGTGCCAGCAGCCAATACAGGGGGATCGATCAGCCCCAGCGTTTT. The chain joins TRBV7-9 to TRBJ1-5; 8 bases are shared with TRBD1. The CDR3 has 15 amino acids. Looked up from germline, CDR1 is SEHNR and CDR2 is FQNEAQ (reference sequence).

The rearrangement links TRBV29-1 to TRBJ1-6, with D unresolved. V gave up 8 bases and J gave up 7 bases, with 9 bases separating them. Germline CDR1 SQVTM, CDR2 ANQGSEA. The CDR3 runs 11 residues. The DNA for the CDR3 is TGCAGCTTGGAAGGGAATTCACCCCTCCACTTT. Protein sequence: CSLEGNSPLHF.